The clone carrying this TCR beta chain was seen only a few times. Germline V gene sequence: CDR1 SGHVS, CDR2 FQNEAQ. The V segment lost 9 bases and the J segment 8 bases; nucleotides outside the gene matches: 9. This CDR3 region has 15 residues. This specimen belongs to a study of T cells after yellow fever vaccination. TCRdb analysed the 5' RACE reads with MiXCR anew, one entry per CDR3 protein. This table has hundreds of thousands of distinct CDR3 sequences, 13% appearing once. This clonotype was obtained from a young man who received the YFV17D yellow fever vaccine. The chain employs TRBV7-8 and TRBJ2-1; the match to TRBD2 covers 14 bases. The specimen was PBMCs, collected on the day of the yellow fever booster vaccination. CDR3 amino acids: CASLTGTSGRYEQFF. CDR3 DNA: TGTGCCAGTCTCACTGGGACTAGCGGGAGATATGAGCAGTTCTTC.